The 4 T cell receptor beta chains in this list originate from one sample, sequenced in a study of identical twins. TCRdb analysed the 5' RACE reads with MiXCR anew, one entry per CDR3 protein. This repertoire shows 250,000 or so distinct CDR3 sequences, around 8.8% found once; its top ten account for 2.5% to 3.5%. These data were also filed under a second study, of yellow fever vaccine responses in identical twins.

The sequencing input was CD8+ T cells sorted from blood. Source of these receptors: a woman aged 18-29 years in good health.

The sample holds many counts of this clonotype. The chain links TRBV20-1 to TRBJ2-5; D remains ambiguous. Germline lookup yields CDR1 DFQATT and CDR2 SNEGSKA (reference sequence). The length of the CDR3 is 13 residues. Trimming pared 1 base from V and 2 bases from J, leaving 8 bases between. The CDR3 coding sequence is TGCAGTGCTAGAGTCGCGGCTCAAGAGACCCAGTACTTC. It encodes CSARVAAQETQYF.

This clonotype was recorded a few times. CDR3 coding DNA: TGCGCCAGCAGCCTGGGCGGCTCTGATGAGCAGTTCTTC. This encodes CASSLGGSDEQFF. The chain combines TRBV4-1 with TRBJ2-1; D is unclear. Germline V gene data show CDR1 as MGHRA and CDR2 as YSYEKL. V gave up 4 bases and J gave up 8 bases, with 12 bases separating them. CDR3 length: 13 residues.

This clonotype was seen at least ten times. The gene calls are TRBV27 and TRBJ2-7; 9 nucleotides line up with TRBD2. The germline V gene has CDR1 MNHEY and CDR2 SMNVEV (reference sequence). The CDR3 extends over 17 amino acids. After removal of 4 bases from V and 2 bases from J, the junction contained 12 bases not matched to a gene. The CDR3 DNA is TGTGCCAGCAGTTCGAGTAGCGGGGGAGCCAAGCCCTACGAGCAGTACTTC. This codes for CASSSSSGGAKPYEQYF.

In this sample, this clonotype turned up a few times. The V call is TRBV5-1, the J call TRBJ2-7; 7 positions match TRBD1. The germline gives CDR1 SGHRS, CDR2 YFSETQ. V lost 2 bases, J lost 4 bases, and 6 bases stayed unmatched. CDR3 length equals 14 residues. CDR3 in amino acids: CASSFEGANYEQYF. The CDR3 coding sequence is TGCGCCAGCAGCTTCGAGGGGGCTAATTACGAGCAGTACTTC. Full variable domain (outside the CDR3, taken from reference TRBV5-1 and TRBJ2-7): KAGVTQTPRYLIKTRGQQVTLSCSPISGHRSVSWYQQTPGQGLQFLFEYFSETQRNKGNFPGRFSGRQFSNSRSEMNVSTLELGDSALYLCASSFEGANYEQYFGPGTRLTVT.